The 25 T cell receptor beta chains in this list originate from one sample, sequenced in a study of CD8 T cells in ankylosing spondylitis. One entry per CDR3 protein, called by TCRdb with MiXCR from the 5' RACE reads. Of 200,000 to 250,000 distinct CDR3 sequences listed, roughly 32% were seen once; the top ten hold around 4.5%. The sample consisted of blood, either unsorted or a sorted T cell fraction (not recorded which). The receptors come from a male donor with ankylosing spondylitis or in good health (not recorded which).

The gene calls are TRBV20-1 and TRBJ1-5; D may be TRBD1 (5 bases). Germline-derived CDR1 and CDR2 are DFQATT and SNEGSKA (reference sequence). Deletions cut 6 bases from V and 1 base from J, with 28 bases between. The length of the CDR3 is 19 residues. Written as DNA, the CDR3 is TGCAGTGCCCCTTTGGGTCGGGGCAGGAAGGGACGAAGCAATCAGCCCCAGCATTTT. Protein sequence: CSAPLGRGRKGRSNQPQHF.

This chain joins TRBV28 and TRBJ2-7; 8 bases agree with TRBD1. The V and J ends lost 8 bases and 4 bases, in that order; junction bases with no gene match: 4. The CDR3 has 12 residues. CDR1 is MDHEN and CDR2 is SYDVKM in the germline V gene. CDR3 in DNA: TGTGCCAGCCGGGACAGGCCTTACGAGCAGTACTTC. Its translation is CASRDRPYEQYF.

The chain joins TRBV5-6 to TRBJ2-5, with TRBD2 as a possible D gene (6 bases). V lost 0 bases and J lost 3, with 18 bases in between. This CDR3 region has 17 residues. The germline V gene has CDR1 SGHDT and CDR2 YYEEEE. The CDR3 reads CASSLVGSAREKETQYF. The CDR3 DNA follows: TGTGCCAGCAGCTTGGTAGGGTCCGCTCGGGAGAAAGAGACCCAGTACTTC.

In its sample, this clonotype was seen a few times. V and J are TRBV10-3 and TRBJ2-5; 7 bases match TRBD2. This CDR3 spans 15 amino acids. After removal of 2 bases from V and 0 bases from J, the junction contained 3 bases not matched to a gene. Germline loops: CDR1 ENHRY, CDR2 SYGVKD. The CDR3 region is CAISEGRGYQETQYF. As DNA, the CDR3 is TGTGCCATCAGTGAGGGGCGGGGGTACCAAGAGACCCAGTACTTC.

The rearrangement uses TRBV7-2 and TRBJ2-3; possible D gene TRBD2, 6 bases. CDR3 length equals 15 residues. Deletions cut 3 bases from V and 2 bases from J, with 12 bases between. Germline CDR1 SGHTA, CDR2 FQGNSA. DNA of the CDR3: TGTGCCAGCAGCTTTATAAGGACTACCACAGATACGCAGTATTTT. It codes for CASSFIRTTTDTQYF.

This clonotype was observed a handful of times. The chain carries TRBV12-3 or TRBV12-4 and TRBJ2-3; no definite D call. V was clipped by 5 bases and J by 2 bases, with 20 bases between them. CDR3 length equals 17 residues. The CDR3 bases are TGTGCCAGCAGTCCCCGAGGAGACTCACTACTCACAGATACGCAGTATTTT. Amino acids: CASSPRGDSLLTDTQYF.

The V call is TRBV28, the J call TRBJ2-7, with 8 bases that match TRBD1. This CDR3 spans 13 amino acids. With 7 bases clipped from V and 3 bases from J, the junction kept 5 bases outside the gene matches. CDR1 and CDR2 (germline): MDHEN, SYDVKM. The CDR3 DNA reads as TGTGCCAGCATAGACAGGGGTCGCTACGAGCAGTACTTC. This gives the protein CASIDRGRYEQYF.

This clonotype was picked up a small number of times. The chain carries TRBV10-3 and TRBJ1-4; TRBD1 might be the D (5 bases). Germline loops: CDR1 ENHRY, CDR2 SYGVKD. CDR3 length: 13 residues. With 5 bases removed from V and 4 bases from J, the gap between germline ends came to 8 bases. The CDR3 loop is CAISWDFNEKLFF. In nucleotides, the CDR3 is TGTGCCATCAGTTGGGACTTTAATGAAAAACTGTTTTTT.

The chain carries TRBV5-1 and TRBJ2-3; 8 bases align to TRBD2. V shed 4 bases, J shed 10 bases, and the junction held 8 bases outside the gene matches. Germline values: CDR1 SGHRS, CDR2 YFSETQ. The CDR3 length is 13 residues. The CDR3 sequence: CASSRDQRGSQYF. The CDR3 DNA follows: TGCGCCAGCAGCCGGGACCAGCGGGGGTCGCAGTATTTT.

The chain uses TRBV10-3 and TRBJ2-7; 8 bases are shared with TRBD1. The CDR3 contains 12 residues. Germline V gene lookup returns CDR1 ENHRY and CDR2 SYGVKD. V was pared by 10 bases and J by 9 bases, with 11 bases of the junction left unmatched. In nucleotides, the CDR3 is TGTGCCACCTCCGGGACAGGTAACGGGCAGTACTTC. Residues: CATSGTGNGQYF.

The CDR3 DNA follows: TGTGCCAGCAGTCCCCTGACAGGGCTGGGGGACACCATATATTTT. This translates into CASSPLTGLGDTIYF. The rearrangement uses TRBV12-3 or TRBV12-4 and TRBJ1-3; 7 bases are shared with TRBD1. The CDR3 extends over 15 amino acids. The V segment lost 5 bases and the J segment 8 bases; nucleotides outside the gene matches: 12.

The CDR3 reads CASSPPGLAGGAYNEQFF. CDR3 bases: TGTGCCAGCTCACCTCCGGGACTAGCGGGTGGGGCCTACAATGAGCAGTTCTTC. The V gene is TRBV18, the J gene TRBJ2-1; TRBD2 matches 12 bases. The CDR3 is 18 residues long. The junction had 8 bases not matched to a gene; V was cut back by 3 bases and J by 2 bases. Germline CDR1 is KGHSH and CDR2 is LQKENI. Drawing the rest from reference TRBV18 and TRBJ2-1, the complete variable domain is NAGVMQNPRHLVRRRGQEARLRCSPMKGHSHVYWYRQLPEEGLKFMVYLQKENIIDESGMPKERFSAEFPKEGPSILRIQQVVRGDSAAYFCASSPPGLAGGAYNEQFFGPGTRLTVL.

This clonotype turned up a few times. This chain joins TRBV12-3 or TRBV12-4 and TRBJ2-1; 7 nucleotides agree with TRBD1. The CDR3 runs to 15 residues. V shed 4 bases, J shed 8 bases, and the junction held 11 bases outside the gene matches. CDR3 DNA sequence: TGTGCCAGCAGTTACGAGGCACAGGGGAACTATGAGCAGTTCTTC. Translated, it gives CASSYEAQGNYEQFF.

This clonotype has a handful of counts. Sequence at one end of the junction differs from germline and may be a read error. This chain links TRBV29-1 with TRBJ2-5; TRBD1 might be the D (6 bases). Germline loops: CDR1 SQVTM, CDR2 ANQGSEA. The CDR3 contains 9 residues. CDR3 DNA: TGCAGCGTTGGGGGGACAATTCACTTC. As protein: CSVGGTIHF.

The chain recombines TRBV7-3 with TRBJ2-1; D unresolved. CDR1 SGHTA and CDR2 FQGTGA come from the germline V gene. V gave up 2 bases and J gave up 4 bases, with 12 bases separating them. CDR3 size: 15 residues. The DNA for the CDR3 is TGTGCCAGCAGCTTAGGGCAGCCGAGGTACAATGAGCAGTTCTTC. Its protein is CASSLGQPRYNEQFF.

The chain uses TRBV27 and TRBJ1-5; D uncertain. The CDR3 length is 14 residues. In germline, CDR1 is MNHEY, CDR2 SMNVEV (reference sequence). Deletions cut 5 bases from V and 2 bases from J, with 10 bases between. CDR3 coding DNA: TGTGCCAGCAGTCCCCTCGGGGGCAATCAGCCCCAGCATTTT. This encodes CASSPLGGNQPQHF.

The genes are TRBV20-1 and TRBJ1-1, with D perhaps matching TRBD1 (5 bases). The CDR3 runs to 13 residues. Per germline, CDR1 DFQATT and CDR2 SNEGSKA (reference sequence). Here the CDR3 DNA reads TGCAGGGCGGGAGGGGCGCCTCGGGGTGAAGCTTTCTTT. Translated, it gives CRAGGAPRGEAFF.

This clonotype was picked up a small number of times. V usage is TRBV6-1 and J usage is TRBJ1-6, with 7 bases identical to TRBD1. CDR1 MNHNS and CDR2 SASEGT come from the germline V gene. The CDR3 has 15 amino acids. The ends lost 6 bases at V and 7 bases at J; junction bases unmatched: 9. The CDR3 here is CASSQGGRGNSPLHF. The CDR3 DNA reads TGTGCCAGCAGCCAAGGGGGCCGGGGGAATTCACCCCTCCACTTT.

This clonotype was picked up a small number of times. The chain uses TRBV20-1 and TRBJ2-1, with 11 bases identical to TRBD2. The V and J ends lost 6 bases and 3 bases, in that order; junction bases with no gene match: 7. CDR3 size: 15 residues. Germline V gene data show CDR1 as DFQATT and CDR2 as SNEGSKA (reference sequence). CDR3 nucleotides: TGCAGTGCAGAAACTAGCGGGGGCCTCTACAATGAGCAGTTCTTC. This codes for CSAETSGGLYNEQFF.

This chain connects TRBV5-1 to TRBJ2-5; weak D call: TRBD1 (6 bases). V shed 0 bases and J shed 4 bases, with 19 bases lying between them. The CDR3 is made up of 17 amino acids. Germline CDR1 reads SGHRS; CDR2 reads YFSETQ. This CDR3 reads CASSLVVMGAGRETQYF. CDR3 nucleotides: TGCGCCAGCAGCTTGGTGGTGATGGGGGCTGGTAGAGAGACCCAGTACTTC.

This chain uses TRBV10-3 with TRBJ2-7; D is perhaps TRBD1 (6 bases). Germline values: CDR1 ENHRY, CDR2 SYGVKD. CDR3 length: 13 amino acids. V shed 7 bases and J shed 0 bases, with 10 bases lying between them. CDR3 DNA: TGTGCCATCAAGGGGGAAAGCTCCTACGAGCAGTACTTC. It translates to CAIKGESSYEQYF.

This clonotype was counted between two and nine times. CDR3 loop: CSARVEGYYNSPLHF. The CDR3 DNA sequence: TGCAGTGCTAGAGTGGAAGGGTACTATAATTCACCCCTCCACTTT. The chain links TRBV20-1 to TRBJ1-6; D unclear. This CDR3 comprises 15 residues. V was clipped by 1 base and J by 3 bases, with 10 bases between them. Germline V gene lookup returns CDR1 DFQATT and CDR2 SNEGSKA (reference sequence).

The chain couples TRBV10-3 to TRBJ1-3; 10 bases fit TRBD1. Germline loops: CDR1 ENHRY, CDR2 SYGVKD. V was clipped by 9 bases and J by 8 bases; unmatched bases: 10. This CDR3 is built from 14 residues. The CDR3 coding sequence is TGTGCCATTACCCCGGGACAGGGGACGTACACCATATATTTT. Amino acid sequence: CAITPGQGTYTIYF.

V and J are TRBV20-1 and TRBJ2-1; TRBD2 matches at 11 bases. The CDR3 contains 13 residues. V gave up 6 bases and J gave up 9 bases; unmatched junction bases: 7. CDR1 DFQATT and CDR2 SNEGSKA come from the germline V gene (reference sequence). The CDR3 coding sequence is TGCAGTGCCTATAGCGGGGGGGCCCCTGAGCAGTTCTTC. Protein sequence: CSAYSGGAPEQFF.

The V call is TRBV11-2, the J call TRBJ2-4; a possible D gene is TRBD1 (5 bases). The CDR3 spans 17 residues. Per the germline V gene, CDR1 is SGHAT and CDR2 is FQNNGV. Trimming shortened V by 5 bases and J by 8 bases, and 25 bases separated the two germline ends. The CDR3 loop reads CASSPLQGSPGVYIQYF. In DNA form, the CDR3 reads TGTGCCAGCAGCCCATTGCAGGGAAGTCCTGGGGTATACATTCAGTACTTC.